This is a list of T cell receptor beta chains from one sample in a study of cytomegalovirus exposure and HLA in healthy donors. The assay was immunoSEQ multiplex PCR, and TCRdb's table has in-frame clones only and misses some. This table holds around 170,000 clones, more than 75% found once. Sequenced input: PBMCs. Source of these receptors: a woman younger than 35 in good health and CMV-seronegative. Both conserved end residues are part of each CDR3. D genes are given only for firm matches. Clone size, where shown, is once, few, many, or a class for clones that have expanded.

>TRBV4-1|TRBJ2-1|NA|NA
CASSQASAEQFF
TGCGCCAGCAGCCAAGCATCCGCGGAGCAGTTCTTC
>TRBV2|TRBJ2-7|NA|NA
CASRLEYFSYEQYF
TGTGCCAGCCGCCTCGAGTACTTTTCATACGAGCAGTACTTC
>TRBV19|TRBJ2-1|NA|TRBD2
CASSGRDYSNEQFF
TGTGCCAGTAGTGGCCGGGACTACTCCAATGAGCAGTTCTTC
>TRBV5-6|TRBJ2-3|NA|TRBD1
CASSLAAAGGSSTQYF
TGTGCCAGCAGCTTGGCCGCGGCAGGGGGCTCTTCAACGCAGTATTTT
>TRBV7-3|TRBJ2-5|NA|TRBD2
CASSLWGGVETQYF
TGTGCCAGCAGCTTATGGGGGGGGGTAGAGACCCAGTACTTC
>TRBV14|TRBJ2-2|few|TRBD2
CASSQTSAATGELFF
TGTGCCAGCAGCCAAACTAGCGCGGCCACCGGGGAGCTGTTTTTT
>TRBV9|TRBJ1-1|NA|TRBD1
CASSAPVGGQENPEAFF
TGTGCCAGCAGCGCCCCGGTGGGGGGACAGGAAAATCCTGAAGCTTTCTTT
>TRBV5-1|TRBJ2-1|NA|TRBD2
CASGSGRLDGGQFF
TGCGCCAGCGGGAGCGGGAGGCTCGACGGTGGGCAGTTCTTC
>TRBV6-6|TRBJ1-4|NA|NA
CASSYGDEKLFF
TGTGCCAGCAGTTACGGAGATGAAAAACTGTTTTTT
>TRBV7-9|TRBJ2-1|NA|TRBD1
CASSPRDRGTEQFF
TGTGCCAGCAGCCCGAGAGACAGGGGGACTGAGCAGTTCTTC
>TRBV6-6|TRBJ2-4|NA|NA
CASSPFPSSDRDIQYF
TGTGCCAGCAGCCCTTTCCCCTCTAGCGATAGGGACATTCAGTACTTC
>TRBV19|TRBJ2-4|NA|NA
CASKPGDMTAKNIQYF
TGTGCCAGTAAACCAGGGGATATGACGGCCAAAAACATTCAGTACTTC
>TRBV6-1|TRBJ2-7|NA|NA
CASSAGHAYEQYF
TGTGCCAGCAGTGCTGGACATGCCTACGAGCAGTACTTC
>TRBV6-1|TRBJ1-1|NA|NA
CASSLRAKNTEAFF
TGTGCCAGCAGTCTCAGGGCCAAGAACACTGAAGCTTTCTTT
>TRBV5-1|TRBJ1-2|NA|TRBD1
CASRRQGENYGYTF
TGCGCCAGCCGAAGACAGGGAGAGAACTATGGCTACACCTTC
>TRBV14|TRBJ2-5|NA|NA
CASSQVTLYQETQYF
TGTGCCAGCAGCCAGGTGACTTTGTACCAAGAGACCCAGTACTTC
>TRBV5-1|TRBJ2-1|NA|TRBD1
CASRLTGVAAEQFF
TGCGCCAGCAGATTGACAGGGGTAGCAGCTGAGCAGTTCTTC
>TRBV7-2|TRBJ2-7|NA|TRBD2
CASSLGLAGVTYEQYF
TGTGCCAGCAGCCTCGGACTAGCGGGGGTAACGTACGAGCAGTACTTC
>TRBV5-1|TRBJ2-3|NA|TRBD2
CASRTLLAGITDTQYF
TGCGCCAGCAGGACCTTACTAGCGGGAATCACAGATACGCAGTATTTT
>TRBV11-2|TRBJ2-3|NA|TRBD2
CASSLFPAGGGADTQYF
TGTGCCAGCAGCTTGTTCCCAGCGGGGGGCGGTGCAGATACGCAGTATTTT
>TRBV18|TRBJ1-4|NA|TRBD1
CASSSLTGANEKLFF
TGTGCCAGCTCATCATTGACAGGGGCTAATGAAAAACTGTTTTTT
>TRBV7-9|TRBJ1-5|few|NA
CASSLTGSQPQHF
TGTGCCAGCAGCTTAACCGGGAGTCAGCCCCAGCATTTT
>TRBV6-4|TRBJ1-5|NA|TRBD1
CARAGQGDNQPQHF
TGTGCCAGAGCCGGACAGGGAGACAATCAGCCCCAGCATTTT
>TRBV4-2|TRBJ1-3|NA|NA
CASSQDGPGNTIYF
TGTGCCAGCAGCCAAGATGGCCCCGGAAACACCATATATTTT
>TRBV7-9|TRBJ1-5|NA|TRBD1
CASSLTGGNQPQHF
TGTGCCAGCAGCCTGACAGGGGGCAATCAGCCCCAGCATTTT
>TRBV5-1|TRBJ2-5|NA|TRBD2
CASSSAPLAGVGETQYF
TGCGCCAGCAGCTCCGCCCCCCTAGCGGGGGTAGGAGAGACCCAGTACTTC
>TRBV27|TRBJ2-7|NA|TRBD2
CASSLAGPGLRYEQYF
TGTGCCAGCAGTCTGGCAGGACCGGGACTACGCTACGAGCAGTACTTC
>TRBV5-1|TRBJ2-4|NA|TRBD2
CASSFLILAGSPDLAKNIQYF
TGCGCCAGCAGCTTCTTAATACTAGCGGGGAGCCCTGACTTAGCCAAAAACATTCAGTACTTC
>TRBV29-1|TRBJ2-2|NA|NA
CSVEAQNQNTGELFF
TGCAGCGTTGAAGCACAGAATCAGAACACCGGGGAGCTGTTTTTT
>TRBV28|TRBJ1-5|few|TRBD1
CASSRQGRRQPQHF
TGTGCCAGCAGTCGACAGGGGAGGCGTCAGCCCCAGCATTTT
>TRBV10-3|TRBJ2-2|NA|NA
CAISDRQGNTGELFF
TGTGCCATCAGTGATAGGCAGGGGAACACCGGGGAGCTGTTTTTT
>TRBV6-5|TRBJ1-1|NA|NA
CATYKPTEAFF
TGTGCCACCTATAAGCCGACTGAAGCTTTCTTT
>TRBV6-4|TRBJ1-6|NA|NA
CASSDSRNSPLHF
TGTGCCAGCAGTGACTCACGGAATTCACCCCTCCACTTT
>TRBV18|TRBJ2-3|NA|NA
CASSRTDAGAGTDTQYF
TGTGCCAGCTCACGGACTGATGCGGGGGCCGGCACAGATACGCAGTATTTT
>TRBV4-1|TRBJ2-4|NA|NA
CASSLMGLPSNIQYF
TGCGCCAGCAGCCTCATGGGACTCCCCAGCAACATTCAGTACTTC
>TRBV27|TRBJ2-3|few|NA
CASSQGVTSTDTQYF
TGTGCCAGCAGTCAAGGGGTGACTAGCACAGATACGCAGTATTTT
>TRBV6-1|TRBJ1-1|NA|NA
CASSWTPTEAFF
TGTGCCAGCAGCTGGACTCCCACTGAAGCTTTCTTT
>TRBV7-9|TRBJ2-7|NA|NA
CASSQTQTTYEQYF
TGTGCCAGCAGCCAGACGCAGACTACCTACGAGCAGTACTTC
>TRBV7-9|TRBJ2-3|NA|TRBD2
CAQKREGRDTQYF
TGTGCCCAAAAGCGGGAGGGTAGAGATACGCAGTATTTT
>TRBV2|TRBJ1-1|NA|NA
CASSKEAGTEAFF
TGTGCCAGCAGTAAGGAGGCGGGCACTGAAGCTTTCTTT
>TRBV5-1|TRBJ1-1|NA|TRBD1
CASSLEGQGTEAFF
TGCGCCAGCAGCTTGGAAGGACAGGGCACTGAAGCTTTCTTT
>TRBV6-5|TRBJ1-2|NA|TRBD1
CASSHRDRDNYGYTF
TGTGCCAGCAGTCACCGGGACAGGGATAACTATGGCTACACCTTC
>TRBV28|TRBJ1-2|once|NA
CASSLPLKRGYTF
TGTGCCAGCAGTCTCCCCCTCAAACGGGGCTACACCTTC
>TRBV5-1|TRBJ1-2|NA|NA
CASSLGGGGSYYGYTF
TGCGCCAGCAGCTTGGGGGGGGGCGGCTCCTACTATGGCTACACCTTC
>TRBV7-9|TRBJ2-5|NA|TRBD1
CASSMGQGSITQYF
TGTGCCAGCAGCATGGGACAGGGGTCGATTACCCAGTACTTC